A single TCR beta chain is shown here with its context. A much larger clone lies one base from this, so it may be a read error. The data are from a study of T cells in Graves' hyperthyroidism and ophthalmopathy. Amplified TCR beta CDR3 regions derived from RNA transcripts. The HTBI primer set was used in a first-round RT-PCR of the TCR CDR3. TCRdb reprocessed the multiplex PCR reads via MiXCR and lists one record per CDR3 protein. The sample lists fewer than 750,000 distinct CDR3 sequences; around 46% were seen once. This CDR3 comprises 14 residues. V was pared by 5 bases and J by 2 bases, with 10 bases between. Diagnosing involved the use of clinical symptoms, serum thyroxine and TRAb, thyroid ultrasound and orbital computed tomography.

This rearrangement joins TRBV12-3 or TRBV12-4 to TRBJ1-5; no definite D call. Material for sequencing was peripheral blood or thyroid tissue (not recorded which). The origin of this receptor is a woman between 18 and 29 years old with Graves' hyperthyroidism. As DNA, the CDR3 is TGTGCCAGCAGTACACAGTATGGCAATCAGCCCCAGCATTTT. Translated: CASSTQYGNQPQHF.